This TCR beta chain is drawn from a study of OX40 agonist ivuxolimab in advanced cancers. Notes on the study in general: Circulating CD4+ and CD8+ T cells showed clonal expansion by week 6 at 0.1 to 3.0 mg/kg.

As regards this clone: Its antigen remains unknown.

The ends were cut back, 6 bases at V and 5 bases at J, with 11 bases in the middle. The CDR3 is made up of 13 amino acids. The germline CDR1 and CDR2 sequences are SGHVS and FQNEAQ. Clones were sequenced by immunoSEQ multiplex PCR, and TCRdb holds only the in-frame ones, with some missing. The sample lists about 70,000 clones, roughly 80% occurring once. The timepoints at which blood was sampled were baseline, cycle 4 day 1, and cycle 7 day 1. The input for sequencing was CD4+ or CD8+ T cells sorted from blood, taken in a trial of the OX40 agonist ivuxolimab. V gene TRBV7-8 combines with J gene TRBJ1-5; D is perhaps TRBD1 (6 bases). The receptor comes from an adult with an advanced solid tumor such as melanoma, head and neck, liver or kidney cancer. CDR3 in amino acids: CASRRDTDQPQHF. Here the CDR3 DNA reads TGTGCCAGCAGGCGGGACACCGATCAGCCCCAGCATTTT.